Below, 21 T cell receptor beta chains from the same sample are listed, as sequenced in a study of T cells in localized non-small cell lung cancer. Clones were read by immunoSEQ multiplex PCR, and TCRdb kept only the in-frame ones, dropping some. This table holds 53,000 or so clones, approximately 88% found once. This specimen consisted of peripheral blood mononuclear cells, obtained before any cancer treatment. These receptor sequences come from a man aged 40 to 70 with stage III lung adenocarcinoma.

This sequence joins TRBV15 and TRBJ2-3, with a tentative D call TRBD1 (5 bases). CDR3 length equals 13 residues. Germline lookup yields CDR1 LNHNV and CDR2 YYDKDF (reference sequence). V was shortened by 3 bases and J by 4 bases, with 8 bases between the two germline ends. CDR3 in DNA: TGTGCCACCAGCAGGGGGCTCCCAGATACGCAGTATTTT. Amino acids: CATSRGLPDTQYF.

V is TRBV2 and J is TRBJ2-5, with 11 bases aligning to TRBD2. In germline, CDR1 is SNHLY, CDR2 FYNNEI. Trimming removed 5 bases from V and 3 bases from J; junction bases left unmatched: 2. This CDR3 spans 14 amino acids. The CDR3 nucleotides read TGTGCCAGCAGTACGACTAGCGGGGAAGAGACCCAGTACTTC. Translation: CASSTTSGEETQYF. Together with reference TRBV2 and TRBJ2-5, the CDR3 gives the full variable domain: EPEVTQTPSHQVTQMGQEVILRCVPISNHLYFYWYRQILGQKVEFLVSFYNNEISEKSEIFDDQFSVERPDGSNFTLKIRSTKLEDSAMYFCASSTTSGEETQYFGPGTRLLVL.

The chain joins TRBV5-1 to TRBJ2-6; possibly TRBD2 for D (6 bases). V lost 4 bases, J lost 0 bases, and 17 bases lay in between. Germline values: CDR1 SGHRS, CDR2 YFSETQ. CDR3 length equals 18 residues. CDR3 residues: CASSPQEGPFSGANVLTF. The CDR3 DNA reads TGCGCCAGCAGCCCCCAGGAGGGCCCTTTCTCTGGGGCCAACGTCCTGACTTTC.

This clone was observed a handful of times. The V call is TRBV2, the J call TRBJ1-2, with D unresolved. The V gene's germline CDR1 is SNHLY and CDR2 FYNNEI. This CDR3 comprises 12 residues. V was pared by 10 bases and J by 1 base, with 10 bases between. The CDR3 coding sequence is TGTGCCACCAATCGGGGTAACTATGGCTACACCTTC. It is translated as CATNRGNYGYTF.

The chain carries TRBV18 and TRBJ1-1; 11 nucleotides align to TRBD1. The CDR3 consists of 14 residues. Trimming took 4 bases from V and 4 from J; bases not matched to a gene: 2. CDR1 and CDR2 from the germline V gene are KGHSH and LQKENI. The DNA for the CDR3 is TGTGCCAGCTCACTGGGGACAGGGGGCACTGAAGCTTTCTTT. This encodes CASSLGTGGTEAFF.

The rearrangement joins TRBV19 to TRBJ1-2; 9 positions match TRBD1. Germline trimming cut 4 bases from V and 8 bases from J; bases unmatched to any gene: 5. CDR3 length: 13 residues. Germline CDR1 is LNHDA and CDR2 is SQIVND (reference sequence). Here the CDR3 reads CASSTRQGEGYTF. The CDR3 DNA is TGTGCCAGTAGTACACGACAGGGGGAGGGCTACACCTTC. The whole variable domain, filled in from reference TRBV19 and TRBJ1-2, reads DGGITQSPKYLFRKEGQNVTLSCEQNLNHDAMYWYRQDPGQGLRLIYYSQIVNDFQKGDIAEGYSVSREKKESFPLTVTSAQKNPTAFYLCASSTRQGEGYTFGSGTRLTVV.

In its sample, this clone was seen once. This sample also contains other DNA sequences that code for the same CDR3. V usage is TRBV19 and J usage is TRBJ1-4, with D hard to call. V was clipped by 5 bases and J by 0 bases, with 7 bases between them. CDR1 and CDR2 (germline): LNHDA, SQIVND (reference sequence). The CDR3 contains 14 residues. The CDR3 reads CASSGGATNEKLFF. The CDR3 nucleotides are TGTGCCAGTAGTGGTGGTGCAACTAATGAAAAACTGTTTTTT.

The V gene is TRBV18, the J gene TRBJ2-2; 8 bases fit TRBD2. CDR1 is KGHSH and CDR2 is LQKENI in the germline V gene. This CDR3 has 20 amino acids. With V trimmed by 0 bases and J by 0 bases, 12 bases remained unmatched. The CDR3 is CASSPPSRAAGASNTGELFF. The CDR3 nucleotides read TGTGCCAGCTCACCACCTTCTCGGGCAGCGGGGGCCTCGAACACCGGGGAGCTGTTTTTT.

The chain links TRBV19 to TRBJ1-3, with 7 bases that match TRBD1. The length of the CDR3 is 18 residues. The germline V gene has CDR1 LNHDA and CDR2 SQIVND (reference sequence). Trimming at V came to 5 bases and at J to 3 bases, leaving 16 bases not matched to a gene. The CDR3 DNA follows: TGTGCCAGTAGTTCATTGGGAAACCGGGACAGCCTTGGAAACACCATATATTTT. This gives the protein CASSSLGNRDSLGNTIYF.

The chain combines TRBV7-3 with TRBJ1-1; D gene ambiguous. The CDR3 runs 13 residues. In germline, CDR1 is SGHTA, CDR2 FQGTGA. V lost 4 bases and J 1 base, leaving 7 bases between the germline ends. The CDR3 protein is CASSSNGNTEAFF. For the CDR3, the DNA is TGTGCCAGCAGCTCCAACGGGAACACTGAAGCTTTCTTT. The variable domain in full, with the rest retrieved from reference TRBV7-3 and TRBJ1-1, is GAGVSQTPSNKVTEKGKYVELRCDPISGHTALYWYRQSLGQGPEFLIYFQGTGAADDSGLPNDRFFAVRPEGSVSTLKIQRTERGDSAVYLCASSSNGNTEAFFGQGTRLTVV.

The chain uses TRBV2 and TRBJ2-3; 12 nucleotides match TRBD2. V dropped 8 bases and J dropped 0; count of bases not matched to a gene: 6. Germline CDR1 reads SNHLY; CDR2 reads FYNNEI. This CDR3 has 16 amino acids. CDR3 amino acids: CASPSGLAGSTDTQYF. The CDR3 DNA reads TGTGCCAGCCCCTCGGGACTAGCGGGCAGCACAGATACGCAGTATTTT.

This chain connects TRBV7-3 to TRBJ2-1; D not certain. CDR1 and CDR2 from the germline V gene are SGHTA and FQGTGA. This CDR3 spans 14 amino acids. V shed 5 bases and J shed 5 bases, with 13 bases lying between them. The CDR3 DNA follows: TGTGCCAGCAGCCTCCGACCCGATCACAATGAGCAGTTCTTC. Its protein product is CASSLRPDHNEQFF. Variable domain in full (rest from reference TRBV7-3 and TRBJ2-1): GAGVSQTPSNKVTEKGKYVELRCDPISGHTALYWYRQSLGQGPEFLIYFQGTGAADDSGLPNDRFFAVRPEGSVSTLKIQRTERGDSAVYLCASSLRPDHNEQFFGPGTRLTVL.

This chain uses TRBV14 with TRBJ2-3, with D possibly called TRBD1 or TRBD2 (5 bases each). The CDR3 extends over 17 amino acids. The V gene's germline CDR1 is SGHDN and CDR2 FVKESK. Trimming shortened V by 2 bases and J by 8 bases, and 23 bases separated the two germline ends. CDR3 nucleotides: TGTGCCAGCAGCCAACCCGAGGGACGGAGGCCCTCAGTTACGCAGTATTTT. Translation gives CASSQPEGRRPSVTQYF.

V usage is TRBV4-3 and J usage is TRBJ1-4; no clear D gene. The CDR3 consists of 15 residues. Germline V lookup: CDR1 LGHNA, CDR2 YSLEER. V gave up 0 bases and J gave up 10 bases, with 15 bases separating them. CDR3 protein: CASSQDRQAPAKLFF. CDR3 DNA: TGCGCCAGCAGCCAAGATCGGCAGGCCCCTGCAAAACTGTTTTTT.

The chain carries TRBV10-1 and TRBJ2-1, with a tentative D call TRBD2 (5 bases). The CDR3 covers 15 residues. CDR1 WNHNN and CDR2 SYGVQD come from the germline V gene (reference sequence). The V end lost 9 bases, the J end lost 0 bases, and 15 bases lay between the germline ends. The CDR3 DNA reads TGCGCCAGGGATACTAGGGCTAGCTCCTACAATGAGCAGTTCTTC. This gives the protein CARDTRASSYNEQFF.

The DNA for the CDR3 is TGTGCCAGCAGTTCCCGTCAGGGGGCGGCTTGGAAGACCCAGTACTTC. It codes for CASSSRQGAAWKTQYF. This chain links TRBV6-5 with TRBJ2-5, with 8 nucleotides matching TRBD1. CDR1 and CDR2 from the germline V gene are MNHEY and SVGAGI. This CDR3 spans 16 amino acids. Unmatched junction bases numbered 13, after V lost 4 bases and J lost 6 bases.

The rearrangement uses TRBV7-9 and TRBJ2-5; TRBD2 matches at 8 bases. Germline values: CDR1 SEHNR, CDR2 FQNEAQ (reference sequence). V lost 1 base, J lost 5 bases, and 12 bases stayed unmatched. There are 17 residues in the CDR3. This CDR3 is CASSLGGIGTSRETQYF. The CDR3 DNA sequence: TGTGCCAGCAGCTTAGGAGGTATAGGGACTAGTCGGGAGACCCAGTACTTC.

This clone is a singleton in its sample. This chain uses TRBV15 with TRBJ1-1, with 9 bases aligning to TRBD1. Unmatched junction bases numbered 3, after V lost 0 bases and J lost 7 bases. The CDR3 consists of 14 residues. Looked up from germline, CDR1 is LNHNV and CDR2 is YYDKDF (reference sequence). The CDR3 reads CATSRETGGFEAFF. In DNA, the CDR3 is TGTGCCACCAGCAGAGAGACAGGGGGGTTTGAAGCTTTCTTT.

This clone was counted a single time. This chain uses TRBV18 with TRBJ2-7; 8 bases line up with TRBD1. CDR3 length equals 13 residues. Germline V gene data show CDR1 as KGHSH and CDR2 as LQKENI. V lost 4 bases and J lost 6; bases outside the gene matches: 5. The CDR3 sequence is CASSRATGAEQYF. CDR3 coding DNA: TGTGCCAGCTCACGCGCGACAGGGGCCGAGCAGTACTTC.

The V gene is TRBV5-5, the J gene TRBJ1-2; 7 nucleotides agree with TRBD1. Germline V gene sequence: CDR1 SGHKS, CDR2 YYEKEE (reference sequence). The CDR3 spans 17 residues. With V trimmed by 2 bases and J by 3 bases, 13 bases remained unmatched. The CDR3 region has the DNA TGTGCCAGCAGCTTAGGTTTAGGGACAGATACAGACTATGGCTACACCTTC. It yields the protein CASSLGLGTDTDYGYTF.

The rearrangement links TRBV5-1 to TRBJ2-1; D gene uncertain. Trimming pared 2 bases from V and 2 bases from J, leaving 11 bases between. This CDR3 comprises 15 residues. Germline-derived CDR1 and CDR2 are SGHRS and YFSETQ. CDR3 amino acids: CASSLSAGTYNEQFF. CDR3 DNA sequence: TGCGCCAGCAGCTTATCGGCTGGGACCTACAATGAGCAGTTCTTC.